This TCR beta chain is drawn from a study of blood T cell repertoires in COVID-19. Study-level information: COVID-19 samples, acute and convalescent, were from the United States, Italy and Spain. T cells, B-cell-depleted T cells, or PBMCs provided the cDNA or gDNA that served as material.

This clone has only one observation. Germline V CDR1 and CDR2: MNHEY, SMNVEV (reference sequence). Trimming at V came to 4 bases and at J to 1 base, leaving 1 base not matched to a gene. The CDR3 is 14 residues long. In the authors' methods: Estimation of nucleated cell counts relied on the amplification of reference gene primers. Using immunoSEQ multiplex PCR, the repertoire was profiled, and TCRdb retains in-frame clones only, with some absent. The D gene and trimming were derived from the DNA, and the V and J assignments and clone size from that table. The sample has just over 150,000 clones, 80% to 90% seen once.

The chain employs TRBV27 and TRBJ1-2, with 9 bases identical to TRBD1. The sample comprised peripheral blood. This clonotype was obtained from a woman in her seventies with acute or convalescent COVID-19. CDR3 coding DNA: TGTGCCAGCAGTTACAGGGGGCTTAACTATGGCTACACCTTC. Translating it yields CASSYRGLNYGYTF.